This T cell receptor beta chain was recorded in a study of blood T cell repertoires in COVID-19. Overall study: Samples taken during acute and convalescent COVID-19 were collected in the United States, Italy and Spain.

The CDR3 loop spans 12 amino acids. With 6 bases removed from V and 6 bases from J, the gap between germline ends came to 11 bases. As originally analysed: From reference gene primer amplification, estimates of nucleated cell counts were derived. Libraries were prepared by immunoSEQ multiplex PCR; TCRdb keeps only in-frame clonotypes and omits some of them. Clone size and the V and J calls come from that table; the DNA yielded D and trimming. Found here are a few hundred thousand clones, 70% to 85% of them singletons; the top ten hold roughly 1.4%. Sequenced material: peripheral blood. V usage is TRBV12-3 or TRBV12-4 and J usage is TRBJ1-1; TRBD1 might be the D (6 bases). This receptor was obtained from a woman aged 40 to 50 who had recovered from COVID-19. The CDR3 DNA follows: TGTGCCAGCAGATCACAGGGAGCTGAAGCTTTCTTT. Amino acids: CASRSQGAEAFF.